The rows below give T cell receptor beta chains drawn from one sample of a study of vaccination effects on CD4 cells after COVID-19. TCRdb keeps only in-frame clones here, not all; method: immunoSEQ multiplex PCR. The sample holds tens of thousands of clones, around 70% seen once. Their antigens are not known. The input for sequencing was CD4+ T cells from PBMCs cultured without peptide, taken before COVID-19 vaccination. The receptor source for this set is a human donor who received a COVID-19 vaccine. CDR3s include the opening cysteine and the closing phenylalanine or tryptophan. The order of the fields is clone size, D gene, J gene, V gene, CDR3 DNA, CDR3 protein. A D gene is named only where the DNA matches it firmly. Clone size is stated in some rows and not others, as once, few, many or a class when expanded.

size: .
D: .
J: TRBJ2-3
V: TRBV4-1
DNA: TGCGCCAGCAGCCAAGTCTCGCCCCGGGGGACAACAGATACGCAGTATTTT
CDR3: CASSQVSPRGTTDTQYF

size: .
D: .
J: TRBJ1-6
V: TRBV15
DNA: TGTGCCACCAGCAGGCCGACCTACCCAAATTCACCCCTCCACTTT
CDR3: CATSRPTYPNSPLHF

size: .
D: .
J: TRBJ2-1
V: TRBV4-2
DNA: TGTGCCAGCAGCCAAGTCGAGGGGGAGAAGTTCTTC
CDR3: CASSQVEGEKFF

size: .
D: .
J: TRBJ1-1
V: TRBV20-1
DNA: TGCAGTGCTAGGATCTTAGAAGCTTTCTTT
CDR3: CSARILEAFF

size: .
D: TRBD1
J: TRBJ2-3
V: TRBV4-3
DNA: TGCGCCAGCAGCCAAGGAGTCAGGGGGCCTGGCACAGATACGCAGTATTTT
CDR3: CASSQGVRGPGTDTQYF

size: once
D: .
J: TRBJ1-1
V: TRBV4-1
DNA: TGCGCCAGCAGCCAACCGGACAGTCGGCGCACTGAAGCTTTCTTT
CDR3: CASSQPDSRRTEAFF

size: .
D: .
J: TRBJ1-5
V: TRBV19
DNA: TGTGCCAGTCGGACTGTGTGGCACCCCGAAAGCAATCAGCCCCAGCATTTT
CDR3: CASRTVWHPESNQPQHF

size: .
D: TRBD2
J: TRBJ2-1
V: TRBV6-5
DNA: TGTGCCAGCAGGAGAACTAGCGGGGGTTACAATGAGCAGTTCTTC
CDR3: CASRRTSGGYNEQFF

size: .
D: .
J: TRBJ1-2
V: TRBV7-9
DNA: TGTGCCAGCAGCTCCCCCGGGGAGCCTAACTATGGCTACACCTTC
CDR3: CASSSPGEPNYGYTF

size: .
D: TRBD2
J: TRBJ2-3
V: TRBV6-1
DNA: TGTGCCAGCAGTGAATTAGCGGGCAGCACAGATACGCAGTATTTT
CDR3: CASSELAGSTDTQYF

size: .
D: .
J: TRBJ2-2
V: TRBV5-1
DNA: TGCGCCAGCGGACTGGGGGGCACCGGGGAGCTGTTTTTT
CDR3: CASGLGGTGELFF

size: .
D: .
J: TRBJ2-2
V: TRBV18
DNA: TGTGCCAGCTCACTCAACAGGGATTGGACCGGGGAGCTGTTTTTT
CDR3: CASSLNRDWTGELFF

size: .
D: .
J: TRBJ2-5
V: TRBV10-3
DNA: TGTGCCAGCGGACAGATTAAGGGTGAGACCCAGTACTTC
CDR3: CASGQIKGETQYF

size: .
D: .
J: TRBJ1-4
V: TRBV10-3
DNA: TGTGCCATCACAGGGACTAATGAAAAACTGTTTTTT
CDR3: CAITGTNEKLFF

size: few
D: TRBD1
J: TRBJ1-6
V: TRBV7-2
DNA: TGTGCCAGCAGCACAAGACAGGGGGCTAGTTCACCCCTCCACTTT
CDR3: CASSTRQGASSPLHF

size: .
D: .
J: TRBJ2-5
V: TRBV27
DNA: TGTGCCAGCAGACCAGGGGCGGCTCAAGAGACCCAGTACTTC
CDR3: CASRPGAAQETQYF

size: .
D: .
J: TRBJ2-1
V: TRBV4-2
DNA: TGTGCCAGCAGCCAGGCGATGGCCAATGAGCAGTTCTTC
CDR3: CASSQAMANEQFF

size: once
D: .
J: TRBJ1-5
V: TRBV19
DNA: TGTGCCAGTAGCAACAGGGTTAGCAATCAGCCCCAGCATTTT
CDR3: CASSNRVSNQPQHF

size: .
D: .
J: TRBJ2-7
V: TRBV5-1
DNA: TGCGCCAGCAGCCCCCTCGGCTACGAGCAGTACTTC
CDR3: CASSPLGYEQYF

size: .
D: TRBD1
J: TRBJ1-5
V: TRBV6-2/TRBV6-3
DNA: TGTGCCAGCAGTTACTCGGGACAGGGGACCCCTGGCAATCAGCCCCAGCATTTT
CDR3: CASSYSGQGTPGNQPQHF

size: few
D: .
J: TRBJ1-5
V: TRBV2
DNA: TGTGCCAGCAGGAACAGGGCTTCGAGCAATCAGCCCCAGCATTTT
CDR3: CASRNRASSNQPQHF

size: .
D: .
J: TRBJ1-4
V: TRBV4-1
DNA: TGCGCCAGCAGCCAAGAATTGGTGGGGCCTCTGGCACTGTTTTTT
CDR3: CASSQELVGPLALFF

size: .
D: .
J: TRBJ1-5
V: TRBV7-2
DNA: TGTGCCAGCAGCTGGGGGGGGAATCAGCCCCAGCATTTT
CDR3: CASSWGGNQPQHF

size: .
D: .
J: TRBJ2-5
V: TRBV6-4
DNA: TGTGCCAGCAGTAAGAATCCGGGGGAGACCCAGTACTTC
CDR3: CASSKNPGETQYF

size: .
D: .
J: TRBJ1-5
V: TRBV7-9
DNA: TGTGCCAGCAGCACTCGGGGAGGGGGGGGAAGGGAGCGCAATCAGCCCCAGCATTTT
CDR3: CASSTRGGGGRERNQPQHF

size: .
D: .
J: TRBJ1-6
V: TRBV20-1
DNA: TGCAGTGCTAGTGGTGAGGGAGGAAATTCACCCCTCCACTTT
CDR3: CSASGEGGNSPLHF

size: .
D: .
J: TRBJ2-6
V: TRBV7-9
DNA: TGTGCCAGCAGCAAGAGAGGGGCCGGGGCCAACGTCCTGACTTTC
CDR3: CASSKRGAGANVLTF

size: .
D: TRBD1
J: TRBJ1-2
V: TRBV19
DNA: TGTGCCAGTAGTATAGGGGACAGGAACTATGGCTACACCTTC
CDR3: CASSIGDRNYGYTF

size: .
D: TRBD1
J: TRBJ1-6
V: TRBV30
DNA: TGTGCCTTTACCACCGGGACAGGGAATTCACCCCTCCACTTT
CDR3: CAFTTGTGNSPLHF

size: .
D: .
J: TRBJ1-1
V: TRBV4-2
DNA: TGTGCCAGCAGCCAAGATTATCTCTGGGGGCCCACTGAAGCTTTCTTT
CDR3: CASSQDYLWGPTEAFF

size: .
D: .
J: TRBJ2-7
V: TRBV28
DNA: TGTGCCAGCGGTACCTACGAGCAGTACTTC
CDR3: CASGTYEQYF

size: .
D: TRBD2
J: TRBJ2-2
V: TRBV11-3
DNA: TGTGCCAGCAGCCCGAGGACTAGCGGGAGCGCCGGGGAGCTGTTTTTT
CDR3: CASSPRTSGSAGELFF

size: .
D: .
J: TRBJ2-1
V: TRBV3-1/TRBV3-2
DNA: TGTGCCAGCAGCCAAGTGGCAAGTCTGCGCAATGAGCAGTTCTTC
CDR3: CASSQVASLRNEQFF

size: .
D: TRBD1
J: TRBJ1-1
V: TRBV6-5
DNA: TGTGCCAGCAGTTTCCCAGGGGGTGGCACTGAAGCTTTCTTT
CDR3: CASSFPGGGTEAFF

size: .
D: .
J: TRBJ2-2
V: TRBV3-1/TRBV3-2
DNA: TGTGCCAGCAGCCAGCCGACGGGGGCGGGTGAGCTGTTTTTT
CDR3: CASSQPTGAGELFF

size: .
D: .
J: TRBJ2-2
V: TRBV18
DNA: TGTGCCAGCTCACCACCGTTTCCGAACACCGGGGAGCTGTTTTTT
CDR3: CASSPPFPNTGELFF

size: .
D: .
J: TRBJ2-3
V: TRBV11-2
DNA: TGTGCCAGCAGCTCCAGGCGGGCGGCCAACCTCGGAGATACGCAGTATTTT
CDR3: CASSSRRAANLGDTQYF

size: .
D: .
J: TRBJ2-1
V: TRBV2
DNA: TGTGCCAGCAGCGGGGACAATGAGCAGTTCTTC
CDR3: CASSGDNEQFF

size: .
D: .
J: TRBJ2-7
V: TRBV6-5
DNA: TGTGCCAGCAGATCAAACAGGTGGTTATCCTACGAGCAGTACTTC
CDR3: CASRSNRWLSYEQYF

size: .
D: .
J: TRBJ2-2
V: TRBV5-8
DNA: TGTGCCAGCAGCGTTACATATGGGGACTCGAACACCGGGGAGCTGTTTTTT
CDR3: CASSVTYGDSNTGELFF

size: few
D: .
J: TRBJ1-6
V: TRBV4-1
DNA: TGCGCCAGCAGCCACGTAGGCTTCCGGGACCTAGGCTCACCCCTCCACTTT
CDR3: CASSHVGFRDLGSPLHF

size: .
D: TRBD2
J: TRBJ2-3
V: TRBV12-5
DNA: TGTGCTAGTGGTTTGGTAGGAGCGGGGTGGAAAGATACGCAGTATTTT
CDR3: CASGLVGAGWKDTQYF

size: .
D: .
J: TRBJ1-1
V: TRBV3-1/TRBV3-2
DNA: TGTGCCAGCAGTTCCTACGATTTGAACACTGAAGCTTTCTTT
CDR3: CASSSYDLNTEAFF

size: .
D: .
J: TRBJ2-3
V: TRBV4-3
DNA: TGCGCCAGCAGCCAACGGGGGGCGCGTGATACGCAGTATTTT
CDR3: CASSQRGARDTQYF

size: .
D: .
J: TRBJ2-3
V: TRBV4-1
DNA: TGCGCCAGCAGCCAAGTATCAAGAACAGATACGCAGTATTTT
CDR3: CASSQVSRTDTQYF

size: .
D: .
J: TRBJ2-3
V: TRBV4-2
DNA: TGTGCCAGTCCAGGACAGCTCCAAAAACCCACAGATACGCAGTATTTT
CDR3: CASPGQLQKPTDTQYF

size: few
D: TRBD1
J: TRBJ1-6
V: TRBV6-5
DNA: TGTGCCAGCGGACAGGGTTACAATTCACCCCTCCACTTT
CDR3: CASGQGYNSPLHF

size: .
D: TRBD2
J: TRBJ2-7
V: TRBV5-1
DNA: TGCGCCAGCAGCGATCGGGGGGGGCCTACCTCCTACGAGCAGTACTTC
CDR3: CASSDRGGPTSYEQYF